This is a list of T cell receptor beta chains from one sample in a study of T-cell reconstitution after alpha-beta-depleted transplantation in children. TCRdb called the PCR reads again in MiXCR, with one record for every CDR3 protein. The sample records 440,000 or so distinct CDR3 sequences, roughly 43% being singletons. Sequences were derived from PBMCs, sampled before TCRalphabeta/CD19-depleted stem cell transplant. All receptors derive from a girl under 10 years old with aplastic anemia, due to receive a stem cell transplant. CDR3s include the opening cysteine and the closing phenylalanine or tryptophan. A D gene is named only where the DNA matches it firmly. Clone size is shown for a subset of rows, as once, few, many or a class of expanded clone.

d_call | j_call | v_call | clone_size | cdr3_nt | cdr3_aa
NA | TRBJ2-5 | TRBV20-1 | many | TGCAGTGCCGCCAGAGAGACCCAGTACTTC | CSAARETQYF
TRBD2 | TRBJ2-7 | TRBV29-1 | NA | TGCAGCGTTGAGAGCGGGGGCTCCACCTACGAGCAGTACTTC | CSVESGGSTYEQYF
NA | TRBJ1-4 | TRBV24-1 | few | TGTGCCGCTCAACGTCCTGGGACTAATGAAAAACTGTTTTTT | CAAQRPGTNEKLFF
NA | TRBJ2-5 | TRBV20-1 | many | TGCAGTGCTAGGCGATTCGTAGGGGCGGGAGAGACCCAGTACTTC | CSARRFVGAGETQYF
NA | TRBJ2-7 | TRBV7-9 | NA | TGTGCCAGCAGCCGCGGGACAGCCCTCTACGAGCAGTACTTC | CASSRGTALYEQYF
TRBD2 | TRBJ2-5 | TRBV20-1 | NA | TGCAGTGCTGCCTCAAGCGGGAGGGCCTCAGAGACCCAGTACTTC | CSAASSGRASETQYF
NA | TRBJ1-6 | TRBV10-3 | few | TGTGCCATCAGTGAGGCGAGGGGTTCACCCCTCCACTTT | CAISEARGSPLHF
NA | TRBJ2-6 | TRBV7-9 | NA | TGTGCCAGCAGCTCCACCAGGGGCTCTGGGGCCAACGTCCTGACTTTC | CASSSTRGSGANVLTF
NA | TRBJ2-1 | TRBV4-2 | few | TGTGCCAGCAGCGGCGGGAGCCAGGGGTACAATGAGCAGTTCTTC | CASSGGSQGYNEQFF
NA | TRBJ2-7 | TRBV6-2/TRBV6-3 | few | TGTGCCAGCAGCCCCAGAGGGAAGAGAGACGAGCAGTACTTC | CASSPRGKRDEQYF
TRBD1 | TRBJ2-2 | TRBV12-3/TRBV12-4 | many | TGTGCCAGCAAGGGGACAGGGGTTTCCGGGGAGCTGTTTTTT | CASKGTGVSGELFF
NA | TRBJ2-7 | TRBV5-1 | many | TGCGCCAGCAGGTCAGGGAATCGCGAGCAGTACTTC | CASRSGNREQYF
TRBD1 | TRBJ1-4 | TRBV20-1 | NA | TGCAGTGCTCGGGGACAGCTAACTAATGAAAAACTGTTTTTT | CSARGQLTNEKLFF
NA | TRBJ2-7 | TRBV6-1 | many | TGTGCCAGCAGTGGGGGCGTGTTCTACGAGCAGTACTTC | CASSGGVFYEQYF
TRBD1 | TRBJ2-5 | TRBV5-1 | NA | TGCGCCAGCAGCTTGGTCGGGACAGGCCTTCAAGAGACCCAGTACTTC | CASSLVGTGLQETQYF
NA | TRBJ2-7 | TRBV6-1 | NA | TGTGCCAGCAGCAAACAGGGCAACCTCTACGAGCAGTACTTC | CASSKQGNLYEQYF
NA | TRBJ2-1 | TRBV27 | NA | TGTGCCAGCAGTCAGGACAAGAGCTCCTACAATGAGCAGTTCTTC | CASSQDKSSYNEQFF
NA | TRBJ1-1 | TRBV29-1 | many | TGCAGCGTCAGGGGAGGGAAGAACACTGAAGCTTTCTTT | CSVRGGKNTEAFF
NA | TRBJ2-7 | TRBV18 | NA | TGTGCCAGCTCACGTACGGGAAAGCGCGGAGACTTC | CASSRTGKRGDF
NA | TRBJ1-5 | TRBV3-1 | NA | TGTGCCAGCAGCCAGGGATCCGGTGGCAATCAGCCCCAGCATTTT | CASSQGSGGNQPQHF
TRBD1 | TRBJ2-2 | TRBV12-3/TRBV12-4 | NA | TGTGCCAGCAGTTTACTCAGGGGGACCGGGGAGCTGTTTTTT | CASSLLRGTGELFF
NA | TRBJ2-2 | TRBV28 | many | TGTGCCAGCAGTTTAGGGTACACCGGGGAGCTGTTTTTT | CASSLGYTGELFF
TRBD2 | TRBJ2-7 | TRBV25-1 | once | TGTGCCAGCAGTGAATATGCGGGAGGACCCTACGAGCAGTACTTC | CASSEYAGGPYEQYF
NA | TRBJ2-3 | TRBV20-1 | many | TGCAGTGCTAGCACAACCCATGAGAGGGGTACGCAGTATTTT | CSASTTHERGTQYF
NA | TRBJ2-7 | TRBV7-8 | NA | TGTGCCAGCAGCTTAAACCTTTGGGAGGAGCAGTACTTC | CASSLNLWEEQYF
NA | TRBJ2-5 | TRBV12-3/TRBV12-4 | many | TGTGCCAGCGGACTCTCCGGGAGCCAAGAGACCCAGTACTTC | CASGLSGSQETQYF